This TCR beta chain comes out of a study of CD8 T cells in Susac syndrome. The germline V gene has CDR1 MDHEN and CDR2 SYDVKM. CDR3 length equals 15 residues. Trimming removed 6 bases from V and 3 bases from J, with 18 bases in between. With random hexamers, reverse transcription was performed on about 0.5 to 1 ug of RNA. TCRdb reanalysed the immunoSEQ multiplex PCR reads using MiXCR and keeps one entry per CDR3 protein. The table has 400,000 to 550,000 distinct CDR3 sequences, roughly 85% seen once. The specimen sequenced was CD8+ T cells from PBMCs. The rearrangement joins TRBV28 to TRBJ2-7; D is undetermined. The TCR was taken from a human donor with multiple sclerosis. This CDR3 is CASSQVAEAGYEQYF. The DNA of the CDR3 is TGTGCCAGCAGCCAAGTCGCAGAAGCTGGCTACGAGCAGTACTTC.